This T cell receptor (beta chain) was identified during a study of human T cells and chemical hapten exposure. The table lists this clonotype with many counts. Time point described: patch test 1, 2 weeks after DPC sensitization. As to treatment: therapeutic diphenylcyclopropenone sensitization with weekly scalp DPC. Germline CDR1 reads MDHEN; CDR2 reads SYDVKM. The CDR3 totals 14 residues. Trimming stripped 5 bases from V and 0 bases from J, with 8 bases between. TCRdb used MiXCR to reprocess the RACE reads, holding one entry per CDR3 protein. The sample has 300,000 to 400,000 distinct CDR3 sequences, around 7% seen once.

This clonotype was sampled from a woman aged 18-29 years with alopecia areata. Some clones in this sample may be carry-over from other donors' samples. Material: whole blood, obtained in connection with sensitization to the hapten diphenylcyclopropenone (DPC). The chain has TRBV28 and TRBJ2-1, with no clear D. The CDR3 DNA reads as TGTGCCAGCAGTGGATTTAGCTCCTACAATGAGCAGTTCTTC. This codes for CASSGFSSYNEQFF.